Listed below are T cell receptor beta chains from one sample, sequenced in a study of cytomegalovirus exposure and HLA in healthy donors. Only in-frame clones appear in the TCRdb table, and some are missing; sequencing was by immunoSEQ multiplex PCR. The table lists 130,000 to 150,000 clones, approximately 83% of them singletons. Sequenced material: PBMCs. All receptors come from a man aged 40-50 years in good health and CMV-seropositive. CDR3s include the opening cysteine and the closing phenylalanine or tryptophan. A D gene is named only where the DNA matches it firmly. The size of a clone is reported for some rows only, either as once, few or many, or as a class for expanded clones.

j_call: TRBJ1-1
d_call: TRBD1
v_call: TRBV9
clone_size: -
cdr3_aa: CASSLIQGADTEAFF
cdr3_nt: TGTGCCAGCAGCCTAATTCAGGGGGCCGACACTGAAGCTTTCTTT

j_call: TRBJ2-3
d_call: TRBD2
v_call: TRBV25-1
clone_size: -
cdr3_aa: CASSEGLAGVSDTQYF
cdr3_nt: TGTGCCAGCAGTGAGGGTCTAGCGGGAGTATCAGATACGCAGTATTTT

j_call: TRBJ1-1
d_call: -
v_call: TRBV6-1
clone_size: -
cdr3_aa: CASSEARRYSGTEAFF
cdr3_nt: TGTGCCAGCAGTGAAGCAAGAAGATACAGTGGCACTGAAGCTTTCTTT

j_call: TRBJ2-2
d_call: -
v_call: TRBV10-2
clone_size: -
cdr3_aa: CASSERLVARELFF
cdr3_nt: TGCGCCAGCAGTGAGCGGTTAGTCGCGAGGGAGCTGTTTTTT

j_call: TRBJ1-1
d_call: -
v_call: TRBV19
clone_size: -
cdr3_aa: CASSPARAVNTEAFF
cdr3_nt: TGTGCCAGTAGTCCCGCGAGGGCCGTGAACACTGAAGCTTTCTTT

j_call: TRBJ1-1
d_call: TRBD1
v_call: TRBV9
clone_size: -
cdr3_aa: CASSVTGDNTEAFF
cdr3_nt: TGTGCCAGCAGCGTCACAGGGGACAACACTGAAGCTTTCTTT

j_call: TRBJ2-6
d_call: -
v_call: TRBV27
clone_size: -
cdr3_aa: CASSSTSSGANVLTF
cdr3_nt: TGTGCCAGCAGTTCAACAAGCTCTGGGGCCAACGTCCTGACTTTC

j_call: TRBJ2-2
d_call: -
v_call: TRBV19
clone_size: once
cdr3_aa: CASSIKGKGIGELFF
cdr3_nt: TGTGCCAGTAGTATAAAGGGGAAAGGGATCGGGGAGCTGTTTTTT

j_call: TRBJ2-7
d_call: -
v_call: TRBV4-1
clone_size: -
cdr3_aa: CASSQDTRASRGEQYF
cdr3_nt: TGCGCTAGCAGCCAAGATACCCGGGCTAGCCGTGGGGAGCAGTACTTC

j_call: TRBJ1-1
d_call: TRBD1
v_call: TRBV30
clone_size: once
cdr3_aa: CAGNRGRGTEAFF
cdr3_nt: TGTGCCGGGAACAGGGGCCGGGGAACTGAAGCTTTCTTT

j_call: TRBJ2-7
d_call: TRBD1
v_call: TRBV5-1
clone_size: -
cdr3_aa: CASGSVDRGNEQYF
cdr3_nt: TGCGCCAGCGGTAGCGTAGACAGGGGTAACGAGCAGTACTTC

j_call: TRBJ1-6
d_call: -
v_call: TRBV5-6
clone_size: -
cdr3_aa: CASSFYRVNSPLHF
cdr3_nt: TGTGCCAGCAGCTTTTACAGGGTTAATTCACCCCTCCACTTT

j_call: TRBJ1-2
d_call: -
v_call: TRBV10-3
clone_size: few
cdr3_aa: CAISDLKGKGGYTF
cdr3_nt: TGTGCCATCAGTGACCTAAAGGGGAAAGGTGGCTACACCTTC

j_call: TRBJ2-1
d_call: -
v_call: TRBV7-6
clone_size: few
cdr3_aa: CASSLWRNEQFF
cdr3_nt: TGTGCCAGCAGCTTATGGCGGAATGAGCAGTTCTTC